What follows describes a single T cell receptor beta chain. Its antigen is not known. A much larger clonotype is one base distant, so this may be a read error. Researchers prepared the TCRbeta library using unique molecular identifiers, the study reports. TCRdb called the PCR reads again in MiXCR, with one record for every CDR3 protein. The profile shows approximately 490,000 distinct CDR3 sequences, 10% to 13% of them singletons. The data were taken from a study of T-cell reconstitution after alpha-beta-depleted transplantation in children. Study conclusions and caveats: One year post-transplant, T-cell counts and diversity were largely derived from T cells produced anew. Roughly two months post-transplant, alpha-beta T cells reportedly originated from several hundred graft clones that had expanded.

This TCR was recovered from a child aged 2-9 years with inherited bone marrow failure, due to receive a stem cell transplant. The sample in question was PBMCs, obtained before TCRalphabeta/CD19-depleted stem cell transplant.

In DNA form, the CDR3 reads TGCAGTGCTACAGTCCTGGCAGGGCTTGGAAACACCATATATTTT. Protein: CSATVLAGLGNTIYF. The chain couples TRBV20-1 to TRBJ1-3; TRBD1 is a possible D gene (5 bases). The germline V gene encodes CDR1 DFQATT and CDR2 SNEGSKA (reference sequence). The CDR3 is 15 residues long. The V gene lost 4 bases and the J gene lost 3 bases, with 16 bases spanning the gap.